The 14 T cell receptor beta chains reported below all come from one sample, sequenced in a study of response to subunit inactivated influenza vaccine. MiXCR, applied by TCRdb to the RT-PCR reads, yields one record per CDR3 protein. The sample lists about 540,000 distinct CDR3 sequences, less than 25% occurring once. Separately, the same data were catalogued under a study of T cells expressing NK-cell markers. That source notes: For TCR beta, cDNA was produced by 5'RACE template switching with UMIs.

Material: CD4+ T cells sorted from PBMCs, obtained approximately 13 days after vaccination. Every receptor here comes from a man in his fifties who received an inactivated influenza vaccine.

This sequence joins TRBV9 and TRBJ2-7, with D hard to call. The CDR3 runs 14 residues. The V end was cut by 0 bases, the J end by 2 bases, with 9 bases between. Germline-derived CDR1 and CDR2 are SGDLS and YYNGEE. The CDR3 DNA reads as TGTGCCAGCAGCGTAGGGGTAGGACCCTACGAGCAGTACTTC. Protein sequence: CASSVGVGPYEQYF.

The chain carries TRBV29-1 and TRBJ2-7; 9 bases map to TRBD1. Germline lookup yields CDR1 SQVTM and CDR2 ANQGSEA. This CDR3 contains 13 residues. V lost 4 bases, J lost 4 bases, and 5 bases stayed unmatched. CDR3 in amino acids: CSVAGQGFYEQYF. The DNA for the CDR3 is TGCAGCGTTGCGGGACAGGGTTTTTACGAGCAGTACTTC.

The chain combines TRBV20-1 with TRBJ1-1; possible D gene TRBD1, 5 bases. Between the trimmed V and J ends, which lost 0 bases and 1 base, there was a span of 12 bases. This CDR3 contains 15 residues. Per germline, CDR1 DFQATT and CDR2 SNEGSKA (reference sequence). The CDR3 sequence is CSARDPSGKNTEAFF. CDR3 in DNA: TGCAGTGCTAGAGATCCTTCAGGGAAGAACACTGAAGCTTTCTTT.

This clonotype was seen ten or more times. This chain joins TRBV5-1 and TRBJ1-6; TRBD1 is a possible D gene (5 bases). CDR1 is SGHRS, CDR2 YFSETQ, per germline. Trimming stripped 0 bases from V and 9 bases from J, with 10 bases between. This CDR3 has 14 residues. DNA for the CDR3: TGCGCCAGCAGCTTGGATGGGGCGGGTTCACCCCTCCACTTT. Its translation is CASSLDGAGSPLHF. Full variable domain (outside the CDR3, taken from reference TRBV5-1 and TRBJ1-6): KAGVTQTPRYLIKTRGQQVTLSCSPISGHRSVSWYQQTPGQGLQFLFEYFSETQRNKGNFPGRFSGRQFSNSRSEMNVSTLELGDSALYLCASSLDGAGSPLHFGNGTRLTVT.

The chain couples TRBV19 to TRBJ2-7; weak D call: TRBD1 (7 bases). CDR3 length equals 15 residues. Germline CDR1 is LNHDA and CDR2 is SQIVND (reference sequence). Trimming shortened V by 4 bases and J by 2 bases, and 15 bases separated the two germline ends. The CDR3 DNA is TGTGCCAGTAGTAGCGGGACAGCGGTTCCCTACGAGCAGTACTTC. The encoded protein is CASSSGTAVPYEQYF.

At least ten counts were recorded for this clonotype. The V call is TRBV5-6, the J call TRBJ2-1; 11 positions match TRBD2. V lost 0 bases and J lost 9; bases outside the gene matches: 5. CDR1 and CDR2 (germline): SGHDT, YYEEEE. This CDR3 contains 15 residues. The CDR3 sequence is CASSLGIAGGTEQFF. In nucleotides, the CDR3 is TGTGCCAGCAGCTTGGGTATAGCGGGGGGGACTGAGCAGTTCTTC. Full variable domain (rest looked up from reference TRBV5-6 and TRBJ2-1): DAGVTQSPTHLIKTRGQQVTLRCSPKSGHDTVSWYQQALGQGPQFIFQYYEEEERQRGNFPDRFSGHQFPNYSSELNVNALLLGDSALYLCASSLGIAGGTEQFFGPGTRLTVL.

The J gene is TRBJ2-3, the V gene TRBV3-1; tentative D call: TRBD2 (5 bases). V was shortened by 4 bases and J by 6 bases, with 8 bases between the two germline ends. This CDR3 is 12 amino acids long. Germline lookup yields CDR1 LGHDT and CDR2 YNNKEL (reference sequence). The CDR3 DNA reads TGTGCCAGCAGCCTCATAGCGGATACGCAGTATTTT. Protein: CASSLIADTQYF.

This clonotype was picked up a small number of times. The V call is TRBV5-4, the J call TRBJ2-5; D is ambiguous. Per germline, CDR1 SGHNT and CDR2 YYREEE (reference sequence). Trimming pared 3 bases from V and 4 bases from J, leaving 13 bases between. This CDR3 comprises 14 residues. Here the CDR3 reads CASSSGRTPETQYF. The DNA for the CDR3 is TGTGCCAGCAGCTCCGGCCGGACGCCAGAGACCCAGTACTTC.

The chain couples TRBV7-9 to TRBJ1-6; D is ambiguous. CDR1 SEHNR and CDR2 FQNEAQ come from the germline V gene (reference sequence). This CDR3 is built from 14 residues. Trimming left V 1 base short and J 7 bases short, with 8 bases between. CDR3: CASSLERMNSPLHF. The CDR3 nucleotides read TGTGCCAGCAGCTTAGAGAGGATGAATTCACCCCTCCACTTT.

This chain links TRBV5-6 with TRBJ2-2; no definite D call. Germline CDR1 is SGHDT and CDR2 is YYEEEE. Trimming removed 3 bases from V and 5 bases from J, with 14 bases in between. This CDR3 contains 15 residues. CDR3 region: CASSSDQIRTGELFF. CDR3 DNA sequence: TGTGCCAGCAGCTCGGACCAAATTAGGACCGGGGAGCTGTTTTTT.

This chain connects TRBV28 to TRBJ1-1; D ambiguous. The CDR3 sequence is 12 residues long. Trimming cost V 9 bases and J 2 bases, with 10 bases left between them. Germline CDR1 and CDR2: MDHEN and SYDVKM. CDR3 sequence reads: CASRELNTEAFF. CDR3 DNA sequence: TGTGCCAGTAGAGAGCTTAACACTGAAGCTTTCTTT.

The chain recombines TRBV29-1 with TRBJ2-4; D may be TRBD2 (5 bases). Trimming took off 7 bases at V and 3 bases at J, with 13 bases between the two ends. Germline V gene data show CDR1 as SQVTM and CDR2 as ANQGSEA. The length of the CDR3 is 13 residues. The CDR3 sequence is CSATRDHKNIQYF. DNA of the CDR3: TGCAGCGCTACTCGGGATCACAAAAACATTCAGTACTTC. The whole variable domain, filled in from reference TRBV29-1 and TRBJ2-4, reads SAVISQKPSRDICQRGTSLTIQCQVDSQVTMMFWYRQQPGQSLTLIATANQGSEATYESGFVIDKFPISRPNLTFSTLTVSNMSPEDSSIYLCSATRDHKNIQYFGAGTRLSVL.

This clonotype was observed at least ten times. This chain connects TRBV20-1 to TRBJ2-1; 7 bases are a match to TRBD1. Germline lookup yields CDR1 DFQATT and CDR2 SNEGSKA (reference sequence). V was pared by 6 bases and J by 2 bases, with 7 bases of the junction left unmatched. The CDR3 has 14 residues. This CDR3 is CSAKTGNAYNEQFF. DNA of the CDR3: TGCAGTGCCAAGACAGGGAATGCCTACAATGAGCAGTTCTTC.

The chain has TRBV4-3 and TRBJ1-2; no clear D. Germline lookup yields CDR1 LGHNA and CDR2 YSLEER. The V end lost 0 bases, the J end lost 3 bases, and 8 bases lay between the germline ends. CDR3 length: 14 amino acids. This chain's CDR3 is CASSQDAGYYGYTF. Here the CDR3 DNA reads TGCGCCAGCAGCCAAGATGCAGGTTACTATGGCTACACCTTC.